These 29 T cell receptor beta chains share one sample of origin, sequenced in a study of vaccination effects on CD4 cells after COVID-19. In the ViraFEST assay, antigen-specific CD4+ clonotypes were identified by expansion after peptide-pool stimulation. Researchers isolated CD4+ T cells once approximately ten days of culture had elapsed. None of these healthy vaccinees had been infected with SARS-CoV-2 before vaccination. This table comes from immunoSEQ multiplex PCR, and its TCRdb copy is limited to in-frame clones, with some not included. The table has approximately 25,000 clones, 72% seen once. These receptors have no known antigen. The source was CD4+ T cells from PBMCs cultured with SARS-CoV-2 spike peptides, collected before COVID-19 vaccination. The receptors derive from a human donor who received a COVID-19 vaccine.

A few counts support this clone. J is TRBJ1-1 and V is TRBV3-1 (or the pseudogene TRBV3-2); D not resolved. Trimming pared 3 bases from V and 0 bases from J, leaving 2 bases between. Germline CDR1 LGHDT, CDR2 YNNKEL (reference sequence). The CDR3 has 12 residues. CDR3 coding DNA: TGTGCCAGCAGCCAGATGAACACTGAAGCTTTCTTT. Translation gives CASSQMNTEAFF.

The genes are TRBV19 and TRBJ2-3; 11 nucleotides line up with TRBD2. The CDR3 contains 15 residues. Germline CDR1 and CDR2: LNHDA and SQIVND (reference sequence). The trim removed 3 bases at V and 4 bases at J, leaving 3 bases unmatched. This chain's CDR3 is CASSMNSGRADTQYF. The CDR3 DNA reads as TGTGCCAGTAGTATGAATAGCGGGAGGGCAGATACGCAGTATTTT.

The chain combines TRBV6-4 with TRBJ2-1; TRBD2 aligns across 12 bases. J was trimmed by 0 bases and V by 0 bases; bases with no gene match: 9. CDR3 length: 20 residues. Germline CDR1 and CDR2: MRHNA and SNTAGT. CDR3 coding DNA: TGTGCCAGCAGTGACTCTGTTTGGACTAGCGGGATAAGCTCCTACAATGAGCAGTTCTTC. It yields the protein CASSDSVWTSGISSYNEQFF.

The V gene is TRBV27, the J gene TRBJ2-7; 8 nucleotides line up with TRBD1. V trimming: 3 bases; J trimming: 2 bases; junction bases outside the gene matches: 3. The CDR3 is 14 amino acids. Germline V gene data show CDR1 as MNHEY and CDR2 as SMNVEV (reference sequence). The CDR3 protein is CASSLHRGAYEQYF. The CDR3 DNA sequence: TGTGCCAGCAGTTTGCACAGGGGGGCCTACGAGCAGTACTTC.

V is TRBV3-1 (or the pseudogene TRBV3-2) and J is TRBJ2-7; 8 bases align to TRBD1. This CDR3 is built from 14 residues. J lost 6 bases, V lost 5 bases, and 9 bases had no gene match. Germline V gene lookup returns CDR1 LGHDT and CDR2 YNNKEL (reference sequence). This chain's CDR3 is CASSVTRGRGEQYF. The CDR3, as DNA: TGTGCCAGCAGCGTTACCAGGGGGCGAGGCGAGCAGTACTTC.

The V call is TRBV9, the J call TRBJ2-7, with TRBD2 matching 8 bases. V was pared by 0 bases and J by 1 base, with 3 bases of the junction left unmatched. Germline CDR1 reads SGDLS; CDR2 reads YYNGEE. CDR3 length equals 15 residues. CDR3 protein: CASSVGGGGSYEQYF. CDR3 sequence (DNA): TGTGCCAGCAGCGTAGGTGGCGGGGGGTCCTACGAGCAGTACTTC.

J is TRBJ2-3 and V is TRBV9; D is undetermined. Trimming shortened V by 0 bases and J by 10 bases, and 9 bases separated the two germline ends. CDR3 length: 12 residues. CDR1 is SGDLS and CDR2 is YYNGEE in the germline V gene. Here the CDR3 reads CASSVGLLAQYF. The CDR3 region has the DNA TGTGCCAGCAGCGTAGGCCTACTTGCGCAGTATTTT.

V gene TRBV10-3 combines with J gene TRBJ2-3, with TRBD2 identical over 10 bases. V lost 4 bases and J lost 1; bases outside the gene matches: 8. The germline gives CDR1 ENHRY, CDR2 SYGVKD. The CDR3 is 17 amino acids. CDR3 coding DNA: TGTGCCATCAGTGGGGAATACGGACTAGCGGGCACAGATACGCAGTATTTT. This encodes CAISGEYGLAGTDTQYF.

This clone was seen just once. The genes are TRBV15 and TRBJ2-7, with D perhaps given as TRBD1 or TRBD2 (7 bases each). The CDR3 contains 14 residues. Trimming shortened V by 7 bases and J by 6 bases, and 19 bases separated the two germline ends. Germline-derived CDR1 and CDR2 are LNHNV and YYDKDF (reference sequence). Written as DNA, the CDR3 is TGTGCCACCAAACTCAGGGGGGGGTCGGGCGAGCAGTACTTC. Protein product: CATKLRGGSGEQYF. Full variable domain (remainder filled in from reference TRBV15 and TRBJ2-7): DAMVIQNPRYQVTQFGKPVTLSCSQTLNHNVMYWYQQKSSQAPKLLFHYYDKDFNNEADTPDNFQSRRPNTSFCFLDIRSPGLGDTAMYLCATKLRGGSGEQYFGPGTRLTVT.

CDR3 in amino acids: CASRRGQFYNSPLHF. DNA for the CDR3: TGTGCCAGTAGGAGGGGGCAGTTCTATAATTCACCCCTCCACTTT. The genes are TRBV19 and TRBJ1-6, with 7 bases aligning to TRBD1. The CDR3 totals 15 residues. V lost 6 bases, J lost 3 bases, and 5 bases stayed unmatched. Germline V gives CDR1 LNHDA, CDR2 SQIVND (reference sequence).

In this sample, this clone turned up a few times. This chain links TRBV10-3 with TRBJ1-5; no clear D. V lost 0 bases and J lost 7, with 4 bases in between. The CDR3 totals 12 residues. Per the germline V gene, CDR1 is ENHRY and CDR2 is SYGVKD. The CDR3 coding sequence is TGTGCCATCAGTGAGTCGGGGCAGCCCCAGCATTTT. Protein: CAISESGQPQHF.

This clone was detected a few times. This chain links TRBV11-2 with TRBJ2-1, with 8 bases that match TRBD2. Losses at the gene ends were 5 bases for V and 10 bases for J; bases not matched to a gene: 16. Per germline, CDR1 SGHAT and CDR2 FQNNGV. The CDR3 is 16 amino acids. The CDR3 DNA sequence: TGTGCCAGCAGCAACGTCGGACTAGCATCCCCGGGCGAGCAGTTCTTC. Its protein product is CASSNVGLASPGEQFF.

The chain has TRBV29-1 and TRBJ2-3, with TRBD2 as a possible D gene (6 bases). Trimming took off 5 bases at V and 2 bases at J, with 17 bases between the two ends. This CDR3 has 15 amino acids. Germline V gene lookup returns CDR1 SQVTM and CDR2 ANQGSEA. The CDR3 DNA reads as TGCAGCGTTTCGGGGGTCACTTTTGTCACAGATACGCAGTATTTT. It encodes CSVSGVTFVTDTQYF.

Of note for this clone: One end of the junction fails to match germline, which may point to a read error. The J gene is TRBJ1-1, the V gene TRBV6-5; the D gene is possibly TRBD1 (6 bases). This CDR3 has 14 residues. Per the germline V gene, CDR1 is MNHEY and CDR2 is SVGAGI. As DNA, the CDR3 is TGTGCCAGCAATTACCGGGGGCTTTCCACGGAAGCTTTCTTT. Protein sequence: CASNYRGLSTEAFF.

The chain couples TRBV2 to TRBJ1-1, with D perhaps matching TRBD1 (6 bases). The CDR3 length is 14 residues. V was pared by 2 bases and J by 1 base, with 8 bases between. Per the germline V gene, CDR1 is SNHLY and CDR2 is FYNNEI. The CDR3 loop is CASSELGANTEAFF. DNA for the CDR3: TGTGCCAGCAGTGAATTGGGGGCGAACACTGAAGCTTTCTTT.

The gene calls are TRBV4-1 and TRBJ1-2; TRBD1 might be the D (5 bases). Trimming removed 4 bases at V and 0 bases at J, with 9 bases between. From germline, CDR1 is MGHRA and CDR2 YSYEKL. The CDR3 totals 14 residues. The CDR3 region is CASSRDGANYGYTF. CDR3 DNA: TGCGCCAGCAGCCGGGACGGAGCTAACTATGGCTACACCTTC.

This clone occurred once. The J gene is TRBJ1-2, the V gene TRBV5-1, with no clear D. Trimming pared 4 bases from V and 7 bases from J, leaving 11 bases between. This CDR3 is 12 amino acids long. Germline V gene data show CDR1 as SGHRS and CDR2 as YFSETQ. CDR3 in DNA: TGCGCCAGCAGCCCGGACGGGAGTGGCTACACCTTC. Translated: CASSPDGSGYTF. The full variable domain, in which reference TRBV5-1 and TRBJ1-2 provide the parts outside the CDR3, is KAGVTQTPRYLIKTRGQQVTLSCSPISGHRSVSWYQQTPGQGLQFLFEYFSETQRNKGNFPGRFSGRQFSNSRSEMNVSTLELGDSALYLCASSPDGSGYTFGSGTRLTVV.

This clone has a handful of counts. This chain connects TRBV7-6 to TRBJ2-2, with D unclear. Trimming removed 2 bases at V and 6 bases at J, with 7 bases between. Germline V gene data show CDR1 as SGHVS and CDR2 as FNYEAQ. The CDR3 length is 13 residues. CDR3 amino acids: CASSLNPPGELFF. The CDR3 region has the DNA TGTGCCAGCAGCTTAAATCCGCCCGGGGAGCTGTTTTTT.

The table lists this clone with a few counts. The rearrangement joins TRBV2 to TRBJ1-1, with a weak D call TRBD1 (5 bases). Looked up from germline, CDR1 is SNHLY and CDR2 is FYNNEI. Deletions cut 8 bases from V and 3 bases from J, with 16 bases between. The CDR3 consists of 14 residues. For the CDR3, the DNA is TGTGCCAGCGCGAGGGCAGGGAGGGACACTGAAGCTTTCTTT. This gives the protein CASARAGRDTEAFF.

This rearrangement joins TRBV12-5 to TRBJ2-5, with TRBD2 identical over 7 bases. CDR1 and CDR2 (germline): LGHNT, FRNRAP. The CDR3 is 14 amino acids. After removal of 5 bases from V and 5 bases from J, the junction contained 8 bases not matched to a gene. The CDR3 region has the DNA TGTGCTAGTGGTGATGGACTAGTGATCGAGACCCAGTACTTC. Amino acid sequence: CASGDGLVIETQYF.

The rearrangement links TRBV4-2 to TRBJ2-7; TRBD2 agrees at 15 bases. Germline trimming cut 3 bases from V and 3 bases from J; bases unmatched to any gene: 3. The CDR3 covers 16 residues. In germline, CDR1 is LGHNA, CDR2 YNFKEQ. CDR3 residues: CASSHGTSGGNYEQYF. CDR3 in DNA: TGTGCCAGCAGCCATGGGACTAGCGGGGGGAACTACGAGCAGTACTTC.

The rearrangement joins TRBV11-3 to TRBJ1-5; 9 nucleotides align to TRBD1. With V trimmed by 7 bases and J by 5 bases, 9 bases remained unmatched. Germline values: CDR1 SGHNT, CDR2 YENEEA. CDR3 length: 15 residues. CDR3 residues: CASTFRDREDQPQHF. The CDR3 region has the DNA TGTGCCAGCACCTTCCGGGACAGGGAGGATCAGCCCCAGCATTTT. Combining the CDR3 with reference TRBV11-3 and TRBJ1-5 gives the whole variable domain EAGVVQSPRYKIIEKKQPVAFWCNPISGHNTLYWYLQNLGQGPELLIRYENEEAVDDSQLPKDRFSAERLKGVDSTLKIQPAELGDSAVYLCASTFRDREDQPQHFGDGTRLSIL.

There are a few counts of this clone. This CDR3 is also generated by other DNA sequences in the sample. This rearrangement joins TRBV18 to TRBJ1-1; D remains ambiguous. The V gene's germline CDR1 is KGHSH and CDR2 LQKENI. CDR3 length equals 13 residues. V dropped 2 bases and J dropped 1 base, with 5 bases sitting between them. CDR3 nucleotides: TGTGCCAGCTCACCAGGGGAGAACACTGAAGCTTTCTTT. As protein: CASSPGENTEAFF.

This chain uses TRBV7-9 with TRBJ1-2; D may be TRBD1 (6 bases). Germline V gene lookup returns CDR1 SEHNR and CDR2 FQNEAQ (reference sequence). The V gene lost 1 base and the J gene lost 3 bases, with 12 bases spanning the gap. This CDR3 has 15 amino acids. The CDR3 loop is CASSLGGGLDYGYTF. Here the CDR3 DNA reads TGTGCCAGCAGCTTAGGCGGGGGGCTCGACTATGGCTACACCTTC.

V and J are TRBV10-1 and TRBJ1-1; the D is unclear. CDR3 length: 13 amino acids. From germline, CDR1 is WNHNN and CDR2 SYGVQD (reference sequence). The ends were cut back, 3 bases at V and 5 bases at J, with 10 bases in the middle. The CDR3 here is CASSDLGETEAFF. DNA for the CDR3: TGCGCCAGCAGTGATCTGGGAGAAACTGAAGCTTTCTTT.

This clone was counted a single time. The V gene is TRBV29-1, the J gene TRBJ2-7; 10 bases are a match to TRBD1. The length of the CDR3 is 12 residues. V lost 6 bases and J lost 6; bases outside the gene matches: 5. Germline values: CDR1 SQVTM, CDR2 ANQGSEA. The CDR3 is CSVDRGRGEQYF. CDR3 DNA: TGCAGCGTCGACAGGGGGCGAGGCGAGCAGTACTTC.

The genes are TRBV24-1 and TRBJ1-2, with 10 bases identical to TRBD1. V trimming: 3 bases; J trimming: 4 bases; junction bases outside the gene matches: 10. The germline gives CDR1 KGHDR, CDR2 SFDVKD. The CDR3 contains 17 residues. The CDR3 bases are TGTGCCACCAGTGATAACGCCGGGACAGGGGTTTTCTATGGCTACACCTTC. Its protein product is CATSDNAGTGVFYGYTF.

Here the CDR3 DNA reads TGTGCCAGCAGCTTAAGTTCGGGGATCAGCGGCAATGAGCAGTTCTTC. Residues: CASSLSSGISGNEQFF. V and J are TRBV7-9 and TRBJ2-1; D might be TRBD2 (5 bases). The CDR3 covers 16 residues. Germline V gene data show CDR1 as SEHNR and CDR2 as FQNEAQ (reference sequence). The V and J ends lost 2 bases and 6 bases respectively, with 17 bases between them.

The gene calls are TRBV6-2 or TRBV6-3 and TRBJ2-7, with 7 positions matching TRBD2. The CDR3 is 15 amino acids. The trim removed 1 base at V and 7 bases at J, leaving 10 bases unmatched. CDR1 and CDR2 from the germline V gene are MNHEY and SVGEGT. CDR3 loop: CASSYFGIAGGEQYF. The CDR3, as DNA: TGTGCCAGCAGTTACTTCGGTATTGCCGGGGGGGAGCAGTACTTC.